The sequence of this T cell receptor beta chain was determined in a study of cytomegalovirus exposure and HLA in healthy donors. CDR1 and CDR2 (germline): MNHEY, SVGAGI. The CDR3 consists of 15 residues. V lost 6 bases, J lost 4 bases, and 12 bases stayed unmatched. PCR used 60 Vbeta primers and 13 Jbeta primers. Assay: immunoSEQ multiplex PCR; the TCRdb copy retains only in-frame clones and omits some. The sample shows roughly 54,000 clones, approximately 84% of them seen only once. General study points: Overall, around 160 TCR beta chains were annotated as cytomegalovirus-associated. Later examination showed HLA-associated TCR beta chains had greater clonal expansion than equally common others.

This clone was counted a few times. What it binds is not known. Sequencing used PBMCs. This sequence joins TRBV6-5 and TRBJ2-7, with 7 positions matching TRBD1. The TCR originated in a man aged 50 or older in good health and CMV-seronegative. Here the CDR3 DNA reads TGTGCCAGCAGCACCACCGGGACAGTTATTTACGAGCAGTACTTC. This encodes CASSTTGTVIYEQYF.